This TCR beta chain is from a study of CD8 T cells in ankylosing spondylitis. Whole-study findings and limits: Previous work reported some of these motif variants in the synovial fluid and blood of reactive arthritis. Among TCR beta sequences, a motif of under 10 highly homologous variants appeared characteristic of ankylosing spondylitis blood. Disease-linked clones reportedly concentrated significantly in matched ankylosing spondylitis synovial fluid.

CDR3 length: 14 residues. The germline V and J ends were trimmed by 5 bases and 7 bases, with 15 bases remaining between them. Germline loops: CDR1 SGHVS, CDR2 FQNEAQ. This clonotype was seen only a few times. The antigen is undetermined. Each TCR beta library was made by quantitative 5'-RACE that incorporated molecular barcodes. MiXCR, run by TCRdb on the 5' RACE reads, gives a single entry per CDR3 protein. This table holds 250,000 or so distinct CDR3 sequences, roughly a quarter found once. This clonotype was obtained from a male donor with ankylosing spondylitis or in good health (not recorded which). The chain recombines TRBV7-8 with TRBJ1-5; possible D gene TRBD1, 5 bases. Sequenced input: blood, either unsorted or a sorted T cell fraction (not recorded which). The CDR3 DNA follows: TGTGCCAGCAGCGACACGACAGAAGAGCAGCCCCAGCATTTT. Encoded protein: CASSDTTEEQPQHF.